Following are 14 T cell receptor beta chains from one sample sequenced in a study of blood T cell repertoires in COVID-19 (dated by TCRdb to the early 2020s). The protocol used for the library was the immunoSEQ multiplex PCR assay. This immuneACCESS table, as held by TCRdb, lists in-frame sequences with V and J called but not all clones. Of the missing ones, under half trace to an unresolved V gene in checked studies; the others have no known cause. This sample is represented by some 50,000 clones; 85% to 95% of them were singletons. The top ten constitute approximately 1% of the sample. Sequenced material: peripheral blood. The receptors originated from a man aged 55 to 70 with COVID-19, enrolled during active disease.

The genes are TRBV9 and TRBJ2-3; 7 positions agree with TRBD1. The CDR3 extends over 15 amino acids. Trimming cost V 3 bases and J 4 bases; bases outside gene matches: 8. CDR1 is SGDLS, CDR2 YYNGEE, per germline. CDR3 nucleotides: TGTGCCAGCAGCGCGGTGACAGGGCCAGCAGATACGCAGTATTTT. It specifies CASSAVTGPADTQYF.

This chain uses TRBV24-1 with TRBJ2-1; 12 bases are a match to TRBD2. This CDR3 is built from 16 residues. Trimming took 3 bases from V and 8 from J; bases not matched to a gene: 7. Germline CDR1 and CDR2: KGHDR and SFDVKD. In nucleotides, the CDR3 is TGTGCCACCAGTGATGTGACTAGCGGGAGAACCTATGAGCAGTTCTTC. Its protein is CATSDVTSGRTYEQFF.

This clone showed up just once. V gene TRBV27 combines with J gene TRBJ1-2; the match to TRBD1 covers 9 bases. This CDR3 has 15 amino acids. Looked up from germline, CDR1 is MNHEY and CDR2 is SMNVEV (reference sequence). V lost 5 bases, J lost 6 bases, and 10 bases stayed unmatched. CDR3 region: CASSIIQGADDGYTF. The CDR3 nucleotides read TGTGCCAGCAGTATTATACAGGGGGCTGATGATGGCTACACCTTC.

This clone was detected a few times. The V call is TRBV30, the J call TRBJ1-1, with 8 bases aligning to TRBD1. CDR3 length equals 13 residues. Germline CDR1 is GTSNPN and CDR2 is SVGIG (reference sequence). V was pared by 5 bases and J by 5 bases, with 7 bases of the junction left unmatched. The CDR3 spells CAWDRGLGTEAFF. DNA of the CDR3: TGTGCCTGGGACAGGGGCCTGGGGACTGAAGCTTTCTTT.

This chain joins TRBV7-8 and TRBJ2-1; tentatively, D is TRBD1 (5 bases). The CDR3 has 13 amino acids. Germline CDR1 SGHVS, CDR2 FQNEAQ. Trimming took 4 bases from V and 5 from J, leaving 9 bases between them. The CDR3 DNA follows: TGTGCCAGCAGCTACGTCAGGGACAATGAGCAGTTCTTC. It encodes CASSYVRDNEQFF. The full variable domain, with the rest looked up from reference TRBV7-8 and TRBJ2-1, is GAGVSQSPRYKVAKRGQDVALRCDPISGHVSLFWYQQALGQGPEFLTYFQNEAQLDKSGLPSDRFFAERPEGSVSTLKIQRTQQEDSAVYLCASSYVRDNEQFFGPGTRLTVL.

This rearrangement joins TRBV5-6 to TRBJ2-1; the D gene is possibly TRBD1 (6 bases). Trimming took off 0 bases at V and 3 bases at J, with 13 bases between the two ends. Looked up from germline, CDR1 is SGHDT and CDR2 is YYEEEE. The CDR3 covers 16 residues. CDR3 region: CASSLDGGLVYNEQFF. As DNA, the CDR3 is TGTGCCAGCAGCTTGGATGGGGGCCTAGTCTACAATGAGCAGTTCTTC. The complete variable domain, with remaining parts taken from reference TRBV5-6 and TRBJ2-1, reads DAGVTQSPTHLIKTRGQQVTLRCSPKSGHDTVSWYQQALGQGPQFIFQYYEEEERQRGNFPDRFSGHQFPNYSSELNVNALLLGDSALYLCASSLDGGLVYNEQFFGPGTRLTVL.

V usage is TRBV7-9 and J usage is TRBJ1-2; 8 nucleotides line up with TRBD1. V was clipped by 5 bases and J by 6 bases; unmatched bases: 11. The CDR3 has 15 residues. CDR1 and CDR2 (germline): SEHNR, FQNEAQ (reference sequence). CDR3 sequence (DNA): TGTGCCAGCAGCCAAACATGGACAGGGAGAGATGGCTACACCTTC. Its translation: CASSQTWTGRDGYTF.

J is TRBJ1-3 and V is TRBV7-2; no clear D. Deletions cut 0 bases from V and 0 bases from J, with 3 bases between. CDR1 is SGHTA and CDR2 is FQGNSA in the germline V gene. The CDR3 has 14 residues. This CDR3 is CASSLAISGNTIYF. CDR3 DNA: TGTGCCAGCAGCTTAGCCATCTCTGGAAACACCATATATTTT.

The rearrangement joins TRBV10-2 to TRBJ1-1; TRBD1 is a possible D gene (5 bases). CDR1 is WSHSY and CDR2 is SAAADI in the germline V gene. The V gene lost 3 bases and the J gene lost 5 bases, with 10 bases spanning the gap. CDR3 length: 13 residues. CDR3 in amino acids: CASSDQGRTEAFF. The CDR3 bases are TGCGCCAGCAGTGACCAGGGTAGGACTGAAGCTTTCTTT.

This clone was seen only a few times. J is TRBJ1-2 and V is TRBV3-1 (or the pseudogene TRBV3-2); TRBD1 might be the D (5 bases). CDR3 length equals 16 residues. Germline V CDR1 and CDR2: LGHDT, YNNKEL (reference sequence). V was cut by 0 bases and J by 4 bases, with 15 bases left in between. The CDR3 spells CASSQDWGGRPYGYTF. In nucleotides, the CDR3 is TGTGCCAGCAGCCAAGATTGGGGGGGAAGACCCTATGGCTACACCTTC.

The chain uses TRBV28 and TRBJ1-2, with 7 bases lining up with TRBD1. The CDR3 is 16 amino acids. In germline, CDR1 is MDHEN, CDR2 SYDVKM. With V trimmed by 2 bases and J by 7 bases, 13 bases remained unmatched. The CDR3 here is CASSLGRGLQEGGYTF. CDR3 DNA: TGTGCCAGCAGTTTAGGAAGGGGGCTCCAGGAGGGTGGCTACACCTTC.

This chain uses TRBV7-3 with TRBJ2-3; TRBD2 agrees at 7 bases. The J segment lost 1 base and the V segment lost 0 bases, leaving 1 base of the junction unmatched. The germline V gene encodes CDR1 SGHTA and CDR2 FQGTGA. This CDR3 region has 15 residues. This CDR3 reads CASSLTAGGTDTQYF. The CDR3 nucleotides read TGTGCCAGCAGCTTAACTGCGGGGGGCACAGATACGCAGTATTTT.

This rearrangement joins TRBV12-3 or TRBV12-4 to TRBJ1-2; 7 bases are shared with TRBD1. After removal of 6 bases from V and 8 bases from J, the junction contained 9 bases not matched to a gene. The CDR3 loop spans 13 amino acids. CDR3 region: CASRLTGAGGYTF. Written as DNA, the CDR3 is TGTGCCAGCAGACTTACAGGGGCAGGGGGCTACACCTTC.

The rearrangement uses TRBV29-1 and TRBJ2-7; possibly TRBD2 for D (6 bases). CDR1 is SQVTM, CDR2 ANQGSEA, per germline. This CDR3 comprises 13 residues. The ends were cut back, 4 bases at V and 3 bases at J, with 13 bases in the middle. This chain's CDR3 is CSVGGGMIYEQYF. The DNA of the CDR3 is TGCAGCGTTGGAGGCGGGATGATCTACGAGCAGTACTTC.